The clone carrying this T cell receptor beta chain was found many times. Its antigen is undetermined. Germline CDR1 is MGHRA and CDR2 is YSYEKL. J gave up 5 bases and V 3 bases, and 3 bases lay outside the gene matches. CDR3 size: 13 residues. This sample is part of a study of T cells in Graves' hyperthyroidism and ophthalmopathy. Study outcomes and limitations: Ophthalmopathy cases were set apart from stable hyperthyroidism by a 13 V-J model.

The authors took PBMCs from 8 to 10 ml fresh peripheral blood. It was RNA transcripts that yielded the amplified TCR beta CDR3 regions. The HTBI primer set was used in a first-round RT-PCR of the TCR CDR3. TCRdb re-derived calls from the multiplex PCR reads in MiXCR, one entry per CDR3 protein. The sample carries about 250,000 distinct CDR3 sequences, approximately 21% recorded once. The receptor's source is a man aged 25-40 years with Graves' ophthalmopathy. Sample: blood. The gene calls are TRBV4-1 and TRBJ2-7; TRBD2 matches at 8 bases. CDR3 DNA: TGCGCCAGCAGCCAGATGGGACTAGACGAGCAGTACTTC. It translates to CASSQMGLDEQYF.